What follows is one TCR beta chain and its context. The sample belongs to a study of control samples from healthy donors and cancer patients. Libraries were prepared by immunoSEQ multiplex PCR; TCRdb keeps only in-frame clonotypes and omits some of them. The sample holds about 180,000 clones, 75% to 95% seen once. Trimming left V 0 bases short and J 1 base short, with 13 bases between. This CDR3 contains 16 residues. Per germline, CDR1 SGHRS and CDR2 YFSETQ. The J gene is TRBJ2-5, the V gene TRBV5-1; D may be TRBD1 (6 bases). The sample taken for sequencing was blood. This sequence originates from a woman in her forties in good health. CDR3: CASSLVVTGTQETQYF. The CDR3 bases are TGCGCCAGCAGCTTGGTGGTTACAGGGACCCAAGAGACCCAGTACTTC.